This is a list of T cell receptor beta chains from one sample in a study of human T cells and chemical hapten exposure. TCRdb re-analysed the RACE reads in MiXCR, keeping a single row per CDR3 protein. The sample includes 210,000 or so distinct CDR3 sequences, about 25% of them seen just once. The sample here was whole blood, taken in connection with sensitization to the hapten diphenylcyclopropenone (DPC). These receptors all come from a middle-aged woman with alopecia areata. Some clones in this sample may be carry-over from other donors' samples. The CDR3 runs from the conserved cysteine through the conserved F or W. The D gene is left open where the match is weak. Clone sizes are given selectively: once, few, many, or a class where the clone is expanded.

size	D	J	V	DNA	CDR3
few	.	TRBJ2-7	TRBV7-9	TGTGCCAGCAGCTCGGATCTAACCCCTGGTGAGCAGTACTTC	CASSSDLTPGEQYF
few	.	TRBJ2-1	TRBV4-2	TGTGCCAGCAGCCACGACTGGGCAAATGAGCAGTTCTTC	CASSHDWANEQFF
many	TRBD1	TRBJ2-7	TRBV29-1	TGCAGCGTTGCCATAGCTGACAGGGGCAGCGAGCAGTACTTC	CSVAIADRGSEQYF
few	.	TRBJ2-7	TRBV11-2	TGTGCCAGCAGCGACCTGGCCCTCAGGGCGGTCTCCTTC	CASSDLALRAVSF
.	TRBD2	TRBJ2-7	TRBV20-1	TGCAGTGCTGGGACGACTAGCGGGAGGGCCACCTACGAGCAGTACTTC	CSAGTTSGRATYEQYF
few	.	TRBJ2-7	TRBV4-3	TGCGCCAGCAGCCAAGATCGGCAGCAGTACTTC	CASSQDRQQYF
.	.	TRBJ2-6	TRBV27	TGTGCCAGCAGTTCCCTTAGGACAGCTGTCTCTGGGGCCAACGTCCTGACTTTC	CASSSLRTAVSGANVLTF
.	TRBD1	TRBJ1-1	TRBV10-3	TGTGCCATCAGTGGAATGGACAGGGGGAACACTGAAGCTTTCTTT	CAISGMDRGNTEAFF
.	.	TRBJ2-3	TRBV27	TGTGCCAGTAGACCTTATGATGGCACAGATACGCAGTATTTT	CASRPYDGTDTQYF
.	TRBD1	TRBJ1-2	TRBV9	TGTGCCAGCAGCCAATCTGCCGGGACAGCGTATGGCTACACCTTC	CASSQSAGTAYGYTF
.	TRBD1	TRBJ2-1	TRBV7-2	TGTGCCAGCAGCATTACCGGGACAGGGTCCCACAATGAGCAGTTCTTC	CASSITGTGSHNEQFF
few	TRBD2	TRBJ2-1	TRBV9	TGTGCCAGCAGCGTCATAGGGGGGCTAGCGGGAGGCTACACCTACAATGAGCAGTTCTTC	CASSVIGGLAGGYTYNEQFF
.	TRBD2	TRBJ2-5	TRBV27	TGTGCCAGCAGTTTAGCGGGAGCCCCAGAGACCCAGTACTTC	CASSLAGAPETQYF
.	.	TRBJ2-1	TRBV20-1	TGCAGTGCAATGGGCCTGCTGGGGGGCTCGAATGAGCAGTTCTTC	CSAMGLLGGSNEQFF
many	.	TRBJ2-6	TRBV6-2/TRBV6-3	TGTGCCAGCAGTTACGGGGCATCGGACGGGGCCAACGTCCTGACTTTC	CASSYGASDGANVLTF
few	TRBD2	TRBJ2-1	TRBV10-3	TGTGCCATCGGCGGGAGCTCCTACAATGAGCAGTTCTTC	CAIGGSSYNEQFF
.	.	TRBJ2-7	TRBV20-1	TGCAGTGCTAGTCCCCCTCCCCTTAAGGGCGAGCAGTACTTC	CSASPPPLKGEQYF
.	.	TRBJ2-1	TRBV27	TGTGCCAGCAGTTTATCGCGACTCGATGAGCAGTTCTTC	CASSLSRLDEQFF
few	TRBD2	TRBJ2-3	TRBV5-1	TGCGCCAGCAGCAAACTAGCGGGAGAAGGAGATACGCAGTATTTT	CASSKLAGEGDTQYF
few	.	TRBJ1-2	TRBV6-2/TRBV6-3	TGTGCCAGCAGTTACTCGAGGACGGTCTATGGCTACACCTTC	CASSYSRTVYGYTF
.	.	TRBJ2-3	TRBV12-3/TRBV12-4	TGTGCCAGCATCAACCTAAATCAAGGCTCCCAGTATTTT	CASINLNQGSQYF
.	.	TRBJ1-5	TRBV5-6	TGTGCCAGCAGCTTCGCCAGGGGTCGGTATCAGCCCCAGCATTTT	CASSFARGRYQPQHF
.	.	TRBJ2-2	TRBV4-2	TGTGCCAGCAGCCAAAATGGGGGGCGCGGCACCGGGGAGCTGTTTTTT	CASSQNGGRGTGELFF
few	.	TRBJ2-5	TRBV29-1	TGCAGCGTTGAAAGGATAGCTAGGAGGGAGACCCAGTACTTC	CSVERIARRETQYF
many	TRBD2	TRBJ2-5	TRBV12-3/TRBV12-4	TGTGCCAGCGGAGGGGCCGACCTGGAGCCGACTAGCGGGAGGTTAATGGAGACCCAGTACTTC	CASGGADLEPTSGRLMETQYF
few	TRBD2	TRBJ2-1	TRBV4-2	TGTGCCAGCAGCCAGGGCCTAGCGGGCCGGGATGAGCAGTTCTTC	CASSQGLAGRDEQFF
many	TRBD1	TRBJ2-7	TRBV10-3	TGTGCCATCAGTGAGCCCCCCCCTTCGGACAGGGGGTACTCCTACGAGCAGTACTTC	CAISEPPPSDRGYSYEQYF
few	TRBD2	TRBJ2-7	TRBV6-5	TGTGCCAGCAGTTCTAGCGGTACTTCCTACGAGCAGTACTTC	CASSSSGTSYEQYF
few	.	TRBJ2-3	TRBV6-5	TGTGCCAGCCGGGATACGCAGTATTTT	CASRDTQYF
.	.	TRBJ1-3	TRBV9	TGTGCCAGCAGCCCCAACGTCGACTCTGGAAACACCATATATTTT	CASSPNVDSGNTIYF
few	.	TRBJ2-5	TRBV4-3	TGCGCCAGCAGCAAGGGCCTGAAAGAGACCCAGTACTTC	CASSKGLKETQYF
.	.	TRBJ2-3	TRBV10-2	TGCGCCAGCAGACCGGGGCAAGATACGCAGTATTTT	CASRPGQDTQYF
few	.	TRBJ1-2	TRBV9	TGTGCCAGCAGCCAAACCGGGGCGGGGCAGTATGGCTACACCTTC	CASSQTGAGQYGYTF
.	.	TRBJ2-1	TRBV9	TGTGCCAGCAGCGTAGGATGGTCTACGAATGAGCAGTTCTTC	CASSVGWSTNEQFF
.	TRBD1	TRBJ2-2	TRBV18	TGTGCCAGCTCACCTCAGACAGGGAGGAACACCGGGGAGCTGTTTTTT	CASSPQTGRNTGELFF
few	.	TRBJ2-7	TRBV20-1	TGCAGTGCTAGTAAAGGGGTATACGAGCAGTACTTC	CSASKGVYEQYF
.	TRBD2	TRBJ2-5	TRBV6-2/TRBV6-3	TGTGCCAGCAGTTACTCGGCTAGCGGAGGAACCCAGTACTTC	CASSYSASGGTQYF
.	TRBD1	TRBJ2-6	TRBV14	TGTGCCAGCAGCCCGGGACAGGGGATACCCAACGTCCTGACTTTC	CASSPGQGIPNVLTF
few	.	TRBJ2-5	TRBV6-2/TRBV6-3	TGTGCCAGCAGTTACGCGAGGTGGGGGGAGACCCAGTACTTC	CASSYARWGETQYF
many	.	TRBJ1-1	TRBV18	TGTGCCAGCTCACCAATCCAGGGAAGTGGGACTGAAGCTTTCTTT	CASSPIQGSGTEAFF
.	.	TRBJ1-1	TRBV28	TGTGCCAGCGAAGTCCCGGACACTAGCCGAGCTTTCTTT	CASEVPDTSRAFF